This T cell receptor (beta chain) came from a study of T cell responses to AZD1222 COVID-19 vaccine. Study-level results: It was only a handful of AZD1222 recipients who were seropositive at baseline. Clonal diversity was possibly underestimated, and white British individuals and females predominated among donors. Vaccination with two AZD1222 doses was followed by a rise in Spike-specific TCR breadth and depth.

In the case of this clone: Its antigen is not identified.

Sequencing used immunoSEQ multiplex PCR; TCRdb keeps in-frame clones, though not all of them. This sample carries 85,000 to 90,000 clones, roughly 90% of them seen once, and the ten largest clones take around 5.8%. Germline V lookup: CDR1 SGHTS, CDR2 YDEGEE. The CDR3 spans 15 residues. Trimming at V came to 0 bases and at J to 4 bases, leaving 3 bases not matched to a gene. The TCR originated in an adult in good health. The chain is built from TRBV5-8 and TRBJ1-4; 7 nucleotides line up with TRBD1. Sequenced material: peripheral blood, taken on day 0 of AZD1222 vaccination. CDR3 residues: CASSLGDRDNEKLFF. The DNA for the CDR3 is TGTGCCAGCAGCTTGGGGGACAGAGATAATGAAAAACTGTTTTTT. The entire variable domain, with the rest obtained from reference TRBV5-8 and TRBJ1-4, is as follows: EAGVTQSPTHLIKTRGQQATLRCSPISGHTSVYWYQQALGLGLQFLLWYDEGEERNRGNFPPRFSGRQFPNYSSELNVNALELEDSALYLCASSLGDRDNEKLFFGSGTQLSVL.